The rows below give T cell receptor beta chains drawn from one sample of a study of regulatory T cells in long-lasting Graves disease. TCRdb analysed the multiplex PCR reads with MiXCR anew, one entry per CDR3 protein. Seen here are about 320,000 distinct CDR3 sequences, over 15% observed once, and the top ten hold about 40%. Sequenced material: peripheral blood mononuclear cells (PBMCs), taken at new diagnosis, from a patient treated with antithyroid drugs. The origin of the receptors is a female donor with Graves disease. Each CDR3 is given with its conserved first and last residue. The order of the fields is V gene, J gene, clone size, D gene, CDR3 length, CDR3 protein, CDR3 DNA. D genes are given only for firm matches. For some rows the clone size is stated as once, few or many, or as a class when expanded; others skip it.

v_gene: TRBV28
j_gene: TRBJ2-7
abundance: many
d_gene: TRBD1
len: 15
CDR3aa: CASSPPGQGPHEQYF
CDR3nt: TGTGCCAGCAGTCCGCCAGGACAGGGGCCCCACGAGCAGTACTTC

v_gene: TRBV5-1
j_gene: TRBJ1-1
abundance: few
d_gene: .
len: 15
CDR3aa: CASSLGGALNTEAFF
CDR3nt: TGCGCCAGCAGCTTGGGAGGGGCGCTTAACACTGAAGCTTTCTTT

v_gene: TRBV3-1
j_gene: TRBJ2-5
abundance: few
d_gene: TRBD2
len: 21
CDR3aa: CASSPARTLGGSGLIMKTQYF
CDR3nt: TGTGCCAGCAGCCCAGCGAGAACTCTGGGGGGTAGCGGGCTAATTATGAAGACCCAGTACTTC

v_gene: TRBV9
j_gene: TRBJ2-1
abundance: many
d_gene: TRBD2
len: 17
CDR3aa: CASSDNTGTSEGNEQFF
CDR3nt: TGTGCCAGCAGCGATAATACCGGGACTAGCGAAGGCAATGAGCAGTTCTTC

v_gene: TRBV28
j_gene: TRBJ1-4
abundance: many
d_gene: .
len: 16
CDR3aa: CASSLGRRATNEKLFF
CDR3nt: TGTGCCAGCAGTCTGGGGCGACGAGCAACTAATGAAAAACTGTTTTTT

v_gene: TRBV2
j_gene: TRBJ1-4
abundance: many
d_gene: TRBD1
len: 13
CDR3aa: CASNRDSNEKLFF
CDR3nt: TGTGCCAGCAACCGGGACAGCAATGAAAAACTGTTTTTT

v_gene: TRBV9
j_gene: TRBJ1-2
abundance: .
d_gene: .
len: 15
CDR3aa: CASSVAAARGVSYTF
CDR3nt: TGTGCCAGCAGCGTAGCTGCAGCCCGGGGCGTCAGCTACACCTTC

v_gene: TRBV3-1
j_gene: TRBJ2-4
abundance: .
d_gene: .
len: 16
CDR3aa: CASSQVGGGTKNIQYF
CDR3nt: TGTGCCAGCAGCCAAGTTGGGGGAGGTACCAAAAACATTCAGTACTTC

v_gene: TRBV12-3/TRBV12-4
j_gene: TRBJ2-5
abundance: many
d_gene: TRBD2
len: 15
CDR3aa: CASSLPGLAGGTQYF
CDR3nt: TGTGCCAGCAGTTTACCCGGACTAGCGGGAGGGACCCAGTACTTC

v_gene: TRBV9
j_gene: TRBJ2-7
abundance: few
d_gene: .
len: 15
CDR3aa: CASSVGETLSYEQYF
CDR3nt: TGTGCCAGCAGCGTAGGGGAGACACTCTCCTACGAGCAGTACTTC

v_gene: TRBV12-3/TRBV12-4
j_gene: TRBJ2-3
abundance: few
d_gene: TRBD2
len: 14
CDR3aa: CASLIAGGGDTQYF
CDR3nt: TGTGCCAGCCTTATAGCGGGAGGAGGAGATACGCAGTATTTT

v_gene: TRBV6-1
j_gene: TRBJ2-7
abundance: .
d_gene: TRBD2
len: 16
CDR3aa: CASTPDSGASSYEQYF
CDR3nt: TGTGCCAGCACTCCGGATAGCGGGGCCAGCTCCTACGAGCAGTACTTC

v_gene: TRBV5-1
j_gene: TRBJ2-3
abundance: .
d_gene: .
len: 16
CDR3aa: CASSLESLSNTDTQYF
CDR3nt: TGCGCCAGCAGCTTGGAGAGTCTTTCCAACACAGATACGCAGTATTTT

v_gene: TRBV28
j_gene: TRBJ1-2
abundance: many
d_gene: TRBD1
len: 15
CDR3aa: CASSSYPTGEDGYTF
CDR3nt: TGTGCCAGCAGTTCCTACCCGACAGGGGAGGATGGCTACACCTTC

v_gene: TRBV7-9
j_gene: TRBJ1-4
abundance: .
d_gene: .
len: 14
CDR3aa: CASSFEIDGEKLFF
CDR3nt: TGTGCCAGCAGCTTCGAGATCGACGGGGAAAAACTGTTTTTT

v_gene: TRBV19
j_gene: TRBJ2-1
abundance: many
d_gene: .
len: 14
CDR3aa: CASSFPGLSNEQFF
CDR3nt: TGTGCCAGTAGTTTCCCGGGACTCAGCAATGAGCAGTTCTTC

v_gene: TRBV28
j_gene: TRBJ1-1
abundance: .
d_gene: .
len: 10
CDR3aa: CARTNRLAFF
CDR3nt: TGTGCCAGGACGAACAGGCTAGCTTTCTTT

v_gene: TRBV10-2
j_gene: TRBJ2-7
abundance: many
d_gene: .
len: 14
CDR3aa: CASSDPRTVNEQYF
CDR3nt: TGCGCCAGCAGTGACCCCCGGACGGTAAACGAGCAGTACTTC

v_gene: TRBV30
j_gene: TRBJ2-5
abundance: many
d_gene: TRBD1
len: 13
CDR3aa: CACGQGVWETQYF
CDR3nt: TGTGCCTGCGGACAGGGGGTTTGGGAGACCCAGTACTTC

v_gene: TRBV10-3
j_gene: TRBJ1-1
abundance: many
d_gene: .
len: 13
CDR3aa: CAIRGEIDTEAFF
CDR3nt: TGTGCCATCAGAGGGGAGATCGACACTGAAGCTTTCTTT

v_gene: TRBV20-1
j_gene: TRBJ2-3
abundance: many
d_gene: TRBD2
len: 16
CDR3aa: CSAGLAGLYLTDTQYF
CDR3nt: TGCAGTGCAGGACTAGCGGGTTTATATCTCACAGATACGCAGTATTTT

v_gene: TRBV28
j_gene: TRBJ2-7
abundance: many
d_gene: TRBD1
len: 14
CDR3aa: CASSYGTGGREQYF
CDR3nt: TGTGCCAGCAGTTATGGGACAGGAGGACGCGAGCAGTACTTC

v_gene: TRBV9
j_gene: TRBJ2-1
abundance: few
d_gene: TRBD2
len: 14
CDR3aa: CASSVGGGINEQFF
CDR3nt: TGTGCCAGCAGCGTAGGCGGGGGAATCAATGAGCAGTTCTTC

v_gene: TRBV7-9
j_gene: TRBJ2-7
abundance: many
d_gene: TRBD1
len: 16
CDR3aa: CASSPTTQGLGSEQYF
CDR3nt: TGTGCCAGCAGCCCGACTACACAGGGGTTGGGTAGCGAGCAGTACTTC

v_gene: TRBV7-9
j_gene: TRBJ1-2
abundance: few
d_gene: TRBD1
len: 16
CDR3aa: CASSRGTVGTNYGYTF
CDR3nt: TGTGCCAGCAGCCGCGGGACAGTGGGGACAAACTATGGCTACACCTTC

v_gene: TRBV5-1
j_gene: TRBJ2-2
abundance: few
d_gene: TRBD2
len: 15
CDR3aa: CASSWTSGSIGELFF
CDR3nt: TGCGCCAGCAGCTGGACTAGCGGGAGTATCGGGGAGCTGTTTTTT

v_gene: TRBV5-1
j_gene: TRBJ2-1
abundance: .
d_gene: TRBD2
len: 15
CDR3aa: CASSLLASGYNEQFF
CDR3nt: TGCGCCAGCAGCTTGTTGGCTAGCGGCTACAATGAGCAGTTCTTC

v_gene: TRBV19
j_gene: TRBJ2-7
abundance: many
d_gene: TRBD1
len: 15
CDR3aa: CASSIGTQGAYEQYF
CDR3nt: TGTGCCAGTAGTATCGGCACACAGGGGGCCTACGAGCAGTACTTC

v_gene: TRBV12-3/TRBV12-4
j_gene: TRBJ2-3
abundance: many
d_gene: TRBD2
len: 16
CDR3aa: CASSTTGSGSFDTQYF
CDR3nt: TGTGCCAGCAGCACTACTGGTAGCGGGAGTTTCGATACGCAGTATTTT

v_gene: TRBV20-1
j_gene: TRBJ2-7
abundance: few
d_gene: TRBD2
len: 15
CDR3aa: CSARDWTSGSYEQYF
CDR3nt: TGCAGTGCTAGAGATTGGACTAGCGGATCCTACGAGCAGTACTTC

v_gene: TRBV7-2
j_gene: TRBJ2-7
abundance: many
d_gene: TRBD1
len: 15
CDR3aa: CASSLVRDSSYEQYF
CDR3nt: TGTGCCAGCAGCTTAGTCCGGGACAGCTCCTACGAGCAGTACTTC

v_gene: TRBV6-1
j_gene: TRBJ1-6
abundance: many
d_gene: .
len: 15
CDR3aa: CASKKRSSYNSPLHF
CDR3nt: TGTGCCAGCAAGAAACGGAGCTCCTATAATTCACCCCTCCACTTT